Listed below are T cell receptor beta chains from one sample, sequenced in a study of blood T cell repertoires in COVID-19. Repertoires were generated with immunoSEQ multiplex PCR, while TCRdb's copy carries only in-frame clones and drops some. This table has approximately 180,000 clones, around 85% appearing once. The sequencing input was peripheral blood. All receptors derive from a human donor with active or convalescent COVID-19. The donor label of this sample is uncertain. Both conserved end residues are part of each CDR3. A D gene is named only where the DNA matches it firmly. Size values are once, few and many counts, or a class for expanded clones, and some rows have none.

j_gene,abundance,v_gene,len,d_gene,CDR3aa,CDR3nt
TRBJ2-2,.,TRBV7-7,13,.,CASSSGESGELFF,TGTGCTAGCAGCTCGGGAGAGTCCGGGGAGCTGTTTTTT
TRBJ2-1,few,TRBV5-5,16,TRBD2,CASSRTGTRAGGEQFF,TGTGCCAGCTCCCGTACGGGGACTAGGGCTGGTGGTGAGCAGTTCTTC
TRBJ2-1,.,TRBV7-9,16,TRBD1,CASSLNDRDRNNEQFF,TGTGCCAGCAGCTTAAATGACCGGGACAGAAACAATGAGCAGTTCTTC
TRBJ2-6,.,TRBV6-5,16,.,CASSYSGGNWANVLTF,TGTGCCAGCAGTTACTCAGGGGGAAACTGGGCCAACGTCCTGACTTTC
TRBJ1-1,.,TRBV3-1/TRBV3-2,14,.,CASSQGGQFNEAFF,TGTGCCAGCAGCCAGGGAGGGCAATTTAATGAAGCTTTCTTT
TRBJ2-3,.,TRBV14,16,.,CASSQFGQGDTDTQYF,TGTGCCAGCAGCCAATTTGGGCAGGGCGACACAGATACGCAGTATTTT
TRBJ2-7,.,TRBV5-1,15,.,CASSLVPVNSYEQYF,TGCGCCAGCAGCTTGGTACCAGTAAACTCCTACGAGCAGTACTTC
TRBJ2-6,.,TRBV5-4,14,.,CASSPRSEANVLTF,TGTGCCAGCAGCCCGCGCTCTGAGGCCAACGTCCTGACTTTC
TRBJ1-6,.,TRBV5-4,14,.,CASSLPGRNSPLHF,TGTGCCAGCAGCTTGCCGGGTCGGAATTCACCCCTCCACTTT
TRBJ2-1,.,TRBV5-6,16,.,CASSLLTGAVYNEQFF,TGTGCCAGCAGCTTATTAACAGGTGCCGTCTACAATGAGCAGTTCTTC
TRBJ2-5,.,TRBV2,15,TRBD2,CASSPGTRRQETQYF,TGTGCCAGCAGTCCCGGGACTAGGCGACAAGAGACCCAGTACTTC
TRBJ2-1,.,TRBV7-2,15,.,CASSLVASAYNEQFF,TGTGCCAGCAGCTTAGTAGCTAGCGCCTACAATGAGCAGTTCTTC
TRBJ2-3,.,TRBV9,15,TRBD2,CASSATSGDTDTQYF,TGTGCCAGCAGCGCTACTAGCGGGGACACAGATACGCAGTATTTT
TRBJ2-7,.,TRBV6-6,14,TRBD2,CASMTSGATYEQYF,TGTGCCAGCATGACTAGCGGGGCCACCTACGAGCAGTACTTC
TRBJ2-3,.,TRBV7-3,14,TRBD1,CASSYTGAKDTQYF,TGTGCCAGCAGCTATACAGGGGCCAAAGATACGCAGTATTTT
TRBJ1-1,.,TRBV4-2,13,TRBD1,CASSQARGTEAFF,TGTGCCAGCAGCCAAGCCAGGGGGACTGAAGCTTTCTTT
TRBJ1-2,.,TRBV24-1,13,.,CATSDPLNNGYTF,TGTGCCACCAGTGACCCCCTTAATAATGGCTACACCTTC
TRBJ2-2,.,TRBV11-3,14,.,CASSPTTGTGELFF,TGTGCCAGCAGCCCAACGACAGGCACCGGGGAGCTGTTTTTT
TRBJ1-1,few,TRBV5-1,14,.,CASSFLGRTTEAFF,TGCGCCAGCAGCTTCTTGGGGCGTACCACTGAAGCTTTCTTT
TRBJ2-1,.,TRBV3-1/TRBV3-2,15,.,CASSQDQLSYNEQFF,TGTGCCAGCAGCCAAGATCAACTATCCTACAATGAGCAGTTCTTC
TRBJ1-2,.,TRBV11-2,16,TRBD1,CASSPGQGHFNYGYTF,TGTGCCAGCAGCCCGGGACAGGGCCACTTTAACTATGGCTACACCTTC
TRBJ2-5,.,TRBV11-2,15,.,CASSLNLGARETQYF,TGTGCCAGCAGCTTAAACTTAGGGGCCAGAGAGACCCAGTACTTC
TRBJ2-5,.,TRBV7-7,16,TRBD2,CASSLGLAGGQETQYF,TGTGCCAGCAGCTTAGGACTAGCGGGGGGTCAAGAGACCCAGTACTTC
TRBJ1-5,.,TRBV19,12,.,CASSPQDQPQHF,TGTGCCAGTAGTCCCCAGGATCAGCCCCAGCATTTT
TRBJ2-1,few,TRBV18,18,TRBD2,CASSPFPASGRGGYEQFF,TGTGCCAGCTCACCCTTCCCGGCTAGCGGGAGAGGAGGGTATGAGCAGTTCTTC
TRBJ1-5,.,TRBV10-3,13,.,CAISPIEQEPQHF,TGTGCCATCAGTCCGATAGAACAGGAGCCCCAGCATTTT
TRBJ2-7,.,TRBV28,14,TRBD1,CASSLGQGRHEQYF,TGTGCCAGCAGTTTGGGACAGGGCAGGCACGAGCAGTACTTC
TRBJ2-1,.,TRBV9,13,.,CASSVDSGNEQFF,TGTGCCAGCAGCGTAGACAGCGGCAATGAGCAGTTCTTC
TRBJ2-7,.,TRBV7-9,13,.,CASSLGIRDEQYF,TGTGCCAGCAGCTTAGGGATTCGGGACGAGCAGTACTTC
TRBJ1-6,.,TRBV6-6,15,TRBD1,CASSSRGGGRSPLHF,TGTGCCAGCAGTTCGCGTGGAGGGGGCAGGTCACCCCTCCACTTT
TRBJ2-7,.,TRBV7-9,14,TRBD1,CASSLGTGNYEQYF,TGTGCCAGCAGCCTCGGGACAGGGAACTACGAGCAGTACTTC
TRBJ2-1,.,TRBV7-2,14,TRBD1,CASSRIGGQGEQFF,TGTGCCAGCAGCAGAATAGGGGGCCAGGGTGAGCAGTTCTTC
TRBJ2-3,.,TRBV5-4,17,TRBD2,CASSLGLLAGGSDTQYF,TGTGCCAGCAGCTTGGGGTTACTAGCGGGGGGATCAGATACGCAGTATTTT
TRBJ2-1,.,TRBV6-2/TRBV6-3,14,.,CASSSQPSENEQFF,TGTGCCAGCAGTTCCCAACCTTCGGAGAATGAGCAGTTCTTC
TRBJ2-3,.,TRBV18,19,TRBD2,CASSPQGLAGGPWADTQYF,TGTGCCAGCTCACCACAGGGACTAGCGGGGGGGCCGTGGGCAGATACGCAGTATTTT